This T cell receptor beta chain emerged from a study of OX40 agonist ivuxolimab in advanced cancers. The table lists this clone with many counts. CDR1 is SGHTA, CDR2 FQGNSA, per germline. The CDR3 totals 15 residues. The V gene end was trimmed by 7 bases and the J gene end by 3 bases; junction bases not matched to a gene: 3. Repertoires were generated with immunoSEQ multiplex PCR, while TCRdb's copy carries only in-frame clones and drops some. The table includes 49,000 or so clones, roughly 90% detected once. The TCR comes from an adult with an advanced solid tumor such as melanoma, head and neck, liver or kidney cancer. Source: CD4+ or CD8+ T cells sorted from blood, taken in a trial of the OX40 agonist ivuxolimab. The rearrangement joins TRBV7-2 to TRBJ2-3, with 14 bases fitting TRBD2. In DNA, the CDR3 is TGTGCCAGCACCCGACTAGCGGGAGGGACAGATACGCAGTATTTT. Its translation is CASTRLAGGTDTQYF. Drawing the rest from reference TRBV7-2 and TRBJ2-3, the complete variable domain is GAGVSQSPSNKVTEKGKDVELRCDPISGHTALYWYRQSLGQGLEFLIYFQGNSAPDKSGLPSDRFSAERTGGSVSTLTIQRTQQEDSAVYLCASTRLAGGTDTQYFGPGTRLTVL.